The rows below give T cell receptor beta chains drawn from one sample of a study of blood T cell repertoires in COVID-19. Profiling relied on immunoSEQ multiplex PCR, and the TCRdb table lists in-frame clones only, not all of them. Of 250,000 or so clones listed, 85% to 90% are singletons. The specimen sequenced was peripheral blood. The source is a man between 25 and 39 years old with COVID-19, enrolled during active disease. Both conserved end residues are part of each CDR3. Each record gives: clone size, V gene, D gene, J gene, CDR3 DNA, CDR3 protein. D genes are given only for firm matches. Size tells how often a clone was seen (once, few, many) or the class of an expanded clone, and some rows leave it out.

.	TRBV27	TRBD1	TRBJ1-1	TGTGCCAGCAGTTTAAACCGGGACAGGAGTAATTTCTTT	CASSLNRDRSNFF
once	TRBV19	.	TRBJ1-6	TGTGCCAGTAGTATTATAGGCGCAGGGGATTCACCCCTCCACTTT	CASSIIGAGDSPLHF
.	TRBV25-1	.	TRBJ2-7	TGTGCCAGCAGTGAATGGACGACTACCTACGAGCAGTACTTC	CASSEWTTTYEQYF
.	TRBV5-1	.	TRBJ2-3	TGCGCCAGCAGCCCCGGCCGAAATCCACTAGTGATAAGGACAGATACGCAGTATTTT	CASSPGRNPLVIRTDTQYF
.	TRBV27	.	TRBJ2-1	TGTGCCAGCAGTTCCAGGGGCGCAAGGAATGAGCAGTTCTTC	CASSSRGARNEQFF
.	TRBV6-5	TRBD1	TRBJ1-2	TGTGCCAGCAGTTACTCTGAACCGACAGGGGACTATGGCTACACCTTC	CASSYSEPTGDYGYTF
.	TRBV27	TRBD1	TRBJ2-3	TGTGCCAGCAGTTGGACAGGGAGCACAGATACGCAGTATTTT	CASSWTGSTDTQYF
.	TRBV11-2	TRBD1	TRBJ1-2	TGTGCCAGCAGCTTAGACACTTGGACAGGGAAGTACTATGGCTACACCTTC	CASSLDTWTGKYYGYTF
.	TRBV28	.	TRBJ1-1	TGTGCCAGCAGTCCGTATGGATCGTTTGGGCAGGGAGGAACTGAAGCTTTCTTT	CASSPYGSFGQGGTEAFF
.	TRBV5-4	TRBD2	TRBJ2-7	TGTGCCAGCACTCGTAAAGTTAGCGGGAGGGCGGAAGAGCAGTACTTC	CASTRKVSGRAEEQYF
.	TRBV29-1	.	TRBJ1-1	TGCAGCGTTGATACGGGACAACCGAACACTGAAGCTTTCTTT	CSVDTGQPNTEAFF
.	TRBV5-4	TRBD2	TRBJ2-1	TGTGCCAGCAGCTTTCGACTAGCGGGAGTTCGCGATGAGCAGTTCTTC	CASSFRLAGVRDEQFF
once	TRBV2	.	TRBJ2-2	TGTGCCAGCAGGGAGGACTTGGACACCGGGGAGCTGTTTTTT	CASREDLDTGELFF
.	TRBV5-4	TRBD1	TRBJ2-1	TGTGCCAGCAGCTCGACAGGGGCTGGGAATGAGCAGTTCTTC	CASSSTGAGNEQFF
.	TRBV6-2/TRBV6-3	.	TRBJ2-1	TGTGCCAGCAGTTATACGGGGAGCTCCTACAATGAGCAGTTCTTC	CASSYTGSSYNEQFF
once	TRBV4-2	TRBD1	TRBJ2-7	TGTGCCAGCAGCCAACAGGGACAGGGGGGCGACGAGCAGTACTTC	CASSQQGQGGDEQYF
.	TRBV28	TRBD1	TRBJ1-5	TGTGCCAGCAGGCCCCCGGGACAGGGCTATCAGCCCCAGCATTTT	CASRPPGQGYQPQHF
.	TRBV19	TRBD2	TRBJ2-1	TGTGCCAGCCAAAGACTAGCGGGTTCCAGCTACAATGAGCAGTTCTTC	CASQRLAGSSYNEQFF
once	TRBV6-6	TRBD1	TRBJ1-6	TGTGCCAGCACCACGACAGGGGGCATAAATTCACCCCTCCACTTT	CASTTTGGINSPLHF
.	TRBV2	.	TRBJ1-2	TGTGCCAGCCTGGTAAACAGGCCCGGAGGCTACACCTTC	CASLVNRPGGYTF
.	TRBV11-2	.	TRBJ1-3	TGTGCCAGCAGCTTAGATCGTGGCGGCGGTGTCCATTTCTTT	CASSLDRGGGVHFF
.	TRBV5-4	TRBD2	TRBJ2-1	TGTGCCAGCAGCTTGGGCGGGGGGGCATTTTACAATGAGCAGTTCTTC	CASSLGGGAFYNEQFF
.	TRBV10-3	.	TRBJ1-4	TGTGCCATCAGTGCAAGGACAGACAGTGAAAAACTGTTTTTT	CAISARTDSEKLFF
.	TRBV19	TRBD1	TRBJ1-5	TGTGCCAGTAGTAGGAACAGGGGTGTAAATCAGCCCCAGCATTTT	CASSRNRGVNQPQHF
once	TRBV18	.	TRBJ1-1	TGTGCCAGCTCACCACCGGCCGGAGAAAACACTGAAGCTTTCTTT	CASSPPAGENTEAFF
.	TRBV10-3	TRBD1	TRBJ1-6	TGTGCCACCAAGCAGGGGGCCGACTCACCCCTCCACTTT	CATKQGADSPLHF
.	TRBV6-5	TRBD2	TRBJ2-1	TGTGCCAGCATATCGGGACTAGCGGGAGGTGATGAGCAGTTCTTC	CASISGLAGGDEQFF
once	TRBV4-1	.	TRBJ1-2	TGCGCCAGCAGCCAAGTCGGCCAGGGATACTATGGCTACACCTTC	CASSQVGQGYYGYTF
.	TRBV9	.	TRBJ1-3	TGTGCCAGCAGCGTAGCTCCTATCTCTGGAAACACCATATATTTT	CASSVAPISGNTIYF
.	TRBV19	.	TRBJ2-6	TGTGCCAGTAGTCCAGGTACCCGCTCTGGGGCCAACGTCCTGACTTTC	CASSPGTRSGANVLTF
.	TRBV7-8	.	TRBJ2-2	TGTGCCAGCAGCAGCCAGGGGCGGACCGGGGAGCTGTTTTTT	CASSSQGRTGELFF
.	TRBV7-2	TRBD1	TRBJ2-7	TGTGCCAGCAGCTTAGAGTCAGGGGGCCCTTACGAGCAGTACTTC	CASSLESGGPYEQYF
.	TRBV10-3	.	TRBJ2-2	TGTGCCATCAGTGCCTCTCACCCCCGGGACACCGGGGAGCTGTTTTTT	CAISASHPRDTGELFF
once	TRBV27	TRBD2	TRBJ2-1	TGTGCCAGCAGTACTCTCGGGACTACATCCAATGAGCAGTTCTTC	CASSTLGTTSNEQFF
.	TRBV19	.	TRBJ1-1	TGTGCCAGTAGTAGGGGGCGGAACACTGAAGCTTTCTTT	CASSRGRNTEAFF
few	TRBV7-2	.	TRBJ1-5	TGTGCCAGCAGCCCGGTCGGTGGGGCACTCCGCTACAATCAGCCCCAGCATTTT	CASSPVGGALRYNQPQHF
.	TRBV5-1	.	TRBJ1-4	TGCGCCAGCAGCTTTGGGCAGACTAATGAAAAACTGTTTTTT	CASSFGQTNEKLFF
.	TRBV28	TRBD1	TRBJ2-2	TGTGCCAGCAGTCATTCTCAGGGACAGGGAGGGAACACCGGGGAGCTGTTTTTT	CASSHSQGQGGNTGELFF
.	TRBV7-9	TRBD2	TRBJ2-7	TGTGCCAGCAGCATCAGCGGCGGGAGGGGTCCTCCTGAATGGGAGCAGTACTTC	CASSISGGRGPPEWEQYF
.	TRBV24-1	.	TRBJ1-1	TGTGCCACCAGTGACCCAGTGCGGAGTGAAGCTTTCTTT	CATSDPVRSEAFF
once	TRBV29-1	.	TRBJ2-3	TGCAGCGCCGAGGGCGGCAGGCCCCAAACAGATACGCAGTATTTT	CSAEGGRPQTDTQYF
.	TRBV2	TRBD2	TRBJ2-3	TGTGCCAGCAGCCTAGCGGGGGTATTCACAGATACGCAGTATTTT	CASSLAGVFTDTQYF
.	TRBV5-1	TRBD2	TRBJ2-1	TGCGCCAGCAGCTTGGTGGGCGGGAGGGCCTACAATGAGCAGTTCTTC	CASSLVGGRAYNEQFF
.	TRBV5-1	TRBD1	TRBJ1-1	TGCGCCAGCAGCTCGGGACAGGGGACCAACACTGAAGCTTTCTTT	CASSSGQGTNTEAFF
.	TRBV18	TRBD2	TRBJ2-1	TGTGCCAGCTCACTGGACGGGGGGGCCCGGAATGAGCAGTTCTTC	CASSLDGGARNEQFF
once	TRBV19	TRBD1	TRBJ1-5	TGTGCCAGTAGTAGAGGGACAGGGATGAGGACTAATCAGCCCCAGCATTTT	CASSRGTGMRTNQPQHF
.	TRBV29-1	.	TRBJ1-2	TGCAGCGTTGAACTCCAGGGGCCCCCTGAGGGCTACACCTTC	CSVELQGPPEGYTF
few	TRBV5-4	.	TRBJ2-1	TGTGCCAGCAGCTTCCAGCGGGAGCAGTTCTTC	CASSFQREQFF
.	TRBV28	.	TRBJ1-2	TGTGCCAGCAGCATGGCCCTTGACTATGGCTACACCTTC	CASSMALDYGYTF
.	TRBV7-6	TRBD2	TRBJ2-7	TGTGCCAGCAGCTCAATAGCGGGGACTTTCTACGAGCAGTACTTC	CASSSIAGTFYEQYF
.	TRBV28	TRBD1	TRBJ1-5	TGTGCCAGCAGTTTAACCGGGACAGTAGATCAGCCCCAGCATTTT	CASSLTGTVDQPQHF
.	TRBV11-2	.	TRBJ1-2	TGTGCCAGCAGCTTAGTACAGGGATCTAACTATGGCTACACCTTC	CASSLVQGSNYGYTF
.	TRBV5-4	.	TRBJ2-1	TGTGCCAGCAGCTCTGGTGGGGGGTCCGGCTACAATGAGCAGTTCTTC	CASSSGGGSGYNEQFF